This TCR beta chain came from a study of PD-1 blockade in classical Hodgkin lymphoma. Findings and limits, study-wide: Researchers reported that CD4+ TCR diversity, though not CD8+, rose significantly by C4D1.

With respect to this clone: Its target is not known.

Each patient's relapse followed autologous stem cell transplantation, and brentuximab vedotin exposure varied. Best overall response was complete response, partial response or progressive disease in these relapsed/refractory classical Hodgkin lymphoma patients. Some clones are missing from TCRdb's copy, which holds only in-frame ones; the method was immunoSEQ multiplex PCR. The sample lists fewer than 110,000 clones, 75% to 90% occurring once. Germline loops: CDR1 SSHAT, CDR2 FNYEAQ (reference sequence). CDR3 length: 14 amino acids. V lost 5 bases and J lost 2; bases outside the gene matches: 5. The chain couples TRBV7-7 to TRBJ2-5; 7 bases map to TRBD1. The receptor was derived from a human donor with classical Hodgkin lymphoma. This material consisted of peripheral blood mononuclear cells (PBMCs), taken before the second cycle of nivolumab. The CDR3 loop reads CASSLIRGQETQYF. Written as DNA, the CDR3 is TGTGCCAGCAGCCTTATCAGGGGGCAAGAGACCCAGTACTTC.